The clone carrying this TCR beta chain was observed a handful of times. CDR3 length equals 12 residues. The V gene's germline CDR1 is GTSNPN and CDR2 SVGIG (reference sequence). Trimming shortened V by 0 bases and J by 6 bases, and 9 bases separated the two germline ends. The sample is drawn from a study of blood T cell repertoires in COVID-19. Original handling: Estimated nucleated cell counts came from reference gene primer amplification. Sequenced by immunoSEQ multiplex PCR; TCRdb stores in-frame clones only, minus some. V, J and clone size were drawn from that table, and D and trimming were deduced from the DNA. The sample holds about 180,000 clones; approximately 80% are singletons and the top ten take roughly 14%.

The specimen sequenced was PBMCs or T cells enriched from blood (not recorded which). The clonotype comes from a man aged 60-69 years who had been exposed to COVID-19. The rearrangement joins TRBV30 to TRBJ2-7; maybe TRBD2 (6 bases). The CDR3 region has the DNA TGTGCCTGGAGTGTGGGTAGCGGCGAGCAGTACTTC. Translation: CAWSVGSGEQYF.